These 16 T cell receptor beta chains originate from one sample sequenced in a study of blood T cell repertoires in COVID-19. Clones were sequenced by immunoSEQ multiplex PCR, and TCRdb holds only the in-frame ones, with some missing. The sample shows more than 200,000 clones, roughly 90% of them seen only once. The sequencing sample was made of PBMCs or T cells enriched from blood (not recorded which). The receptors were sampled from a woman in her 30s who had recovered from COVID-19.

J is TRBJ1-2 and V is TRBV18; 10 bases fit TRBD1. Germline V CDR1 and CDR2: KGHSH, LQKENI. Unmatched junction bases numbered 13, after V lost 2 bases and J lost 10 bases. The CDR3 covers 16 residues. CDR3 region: CASSPLKDRGISDYTF. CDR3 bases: TGTGCCAGCTCACCATTGAAGGACAGGGGGATCAGCGACTACACCTTC.

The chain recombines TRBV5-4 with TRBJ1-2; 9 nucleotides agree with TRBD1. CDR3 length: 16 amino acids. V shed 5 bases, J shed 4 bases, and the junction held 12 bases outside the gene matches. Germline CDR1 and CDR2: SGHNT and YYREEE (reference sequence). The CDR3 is CASRATTGTGLYGYTF. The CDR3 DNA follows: TGTGCCAGCAGGGCTACAACAGGGACAGGGCTCTATGGCTACACCTTC.

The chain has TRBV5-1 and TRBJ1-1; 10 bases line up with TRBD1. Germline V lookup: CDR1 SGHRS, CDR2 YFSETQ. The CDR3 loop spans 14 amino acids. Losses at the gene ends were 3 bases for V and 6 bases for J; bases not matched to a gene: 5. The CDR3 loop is CASSWDRGRAEAFF. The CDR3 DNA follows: TGCGCCAGCAGCTGGGACAGGGGACGGGCTGAAGCTTTCTTT.

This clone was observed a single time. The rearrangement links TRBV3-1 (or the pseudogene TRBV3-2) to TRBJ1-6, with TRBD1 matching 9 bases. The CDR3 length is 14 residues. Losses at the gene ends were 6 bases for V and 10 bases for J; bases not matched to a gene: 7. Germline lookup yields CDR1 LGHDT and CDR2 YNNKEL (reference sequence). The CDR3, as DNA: TGTGCCAGCAGTGACGGGACAGGGCACTCACCCCTCCACTTT. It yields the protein CASSDGTGHSPLHF.

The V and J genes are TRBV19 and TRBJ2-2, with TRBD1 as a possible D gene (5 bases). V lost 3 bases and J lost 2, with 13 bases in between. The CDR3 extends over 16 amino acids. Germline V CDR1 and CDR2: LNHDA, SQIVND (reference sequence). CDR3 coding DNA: TGTGCCAGTAGTATTATAGGAAGGACAAACACCGGGGAGCTGTTTTTT. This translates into CASSIIGRTNTGELFF.

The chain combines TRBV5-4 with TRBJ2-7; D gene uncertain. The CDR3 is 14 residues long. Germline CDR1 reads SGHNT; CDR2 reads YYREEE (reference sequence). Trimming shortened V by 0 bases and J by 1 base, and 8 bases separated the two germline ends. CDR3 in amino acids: CASSLDPSSYEQYF. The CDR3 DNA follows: TGTGCCAGCAGCTTGGATCCGTCGTCCTACGAGCAGTACTTC.

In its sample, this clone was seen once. CDR3 coding DNA: TGTGCCTGGACCGGGACTAGCGGTTTAATTGAGCAGTTCTTC. Its protein product is CAWTGTSGLIEQFF. This rearrangement joins TRBV30 to TRBJ2-1, with 11 bases fitting TRBD2. There are 14 residues in the CDR3. J lost 9 bases, V lost 4 bases, and 8 bases had no gene match. Germline CDR1 reads GTSNPN; CDR2 reads SVGIG (reference sequence).

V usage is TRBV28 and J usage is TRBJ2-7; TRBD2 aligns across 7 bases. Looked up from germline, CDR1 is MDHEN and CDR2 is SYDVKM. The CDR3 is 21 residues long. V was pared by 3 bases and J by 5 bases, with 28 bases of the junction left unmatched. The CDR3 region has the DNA TGTGCCAGCAGTTTCGAGTCGTCGGAGCGGGACTCCACCTCGTCCCCCCACGAGCAGTACTTC. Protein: CASSFESSERDSTSSPHEQYF.

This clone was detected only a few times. The CDR3 region is CASSLRHMNTEAFF. The CDR3 DNA reads TGTGCCAGCAGTTTACGACACATGAACACTGAAGCTTTCTTT. The genes are TRBV28 and TRBJ1-1; D is unresolved. The CDR3 totals 14 residues. Trimming removed 2 bases from V and 0 bases from J, with 7 bases in between. Germline CDR1 MDHEN, CDR2 SYDVKM.

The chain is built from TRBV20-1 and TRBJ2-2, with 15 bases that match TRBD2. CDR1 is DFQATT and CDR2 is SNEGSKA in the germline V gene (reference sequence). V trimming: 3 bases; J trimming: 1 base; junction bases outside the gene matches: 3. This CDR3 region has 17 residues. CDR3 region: CSASGLAGGMNTGELFF. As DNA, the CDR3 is TGCAGTGCTAGTGGACTAGCGGGAGGGATGAACACCGGGGAGCTGTTTTTT.

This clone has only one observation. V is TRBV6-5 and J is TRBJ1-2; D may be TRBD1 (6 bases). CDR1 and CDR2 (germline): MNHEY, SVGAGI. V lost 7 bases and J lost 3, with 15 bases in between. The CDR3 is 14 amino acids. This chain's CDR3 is CASTQYEGDYGYTF. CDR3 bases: TGTGCCAGCACTCAGTATGAGGGGGACTATGGCTACACCTTC.

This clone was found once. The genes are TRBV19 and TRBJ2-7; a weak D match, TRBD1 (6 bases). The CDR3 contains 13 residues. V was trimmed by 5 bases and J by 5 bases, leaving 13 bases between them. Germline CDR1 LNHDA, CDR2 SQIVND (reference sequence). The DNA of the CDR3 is TGTGCCAGTAGTTACAGGGTAAAGGACGAGCAGTACTTC. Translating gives CASSYRVKDEQYF. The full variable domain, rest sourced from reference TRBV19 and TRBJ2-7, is DGGITQSPKYLFRKEGQNVTLSCEQNLNHDAMYWYRQDPGQGLRLIYYSQIVNDFQKGDIAEGYSVSREKKESFPLTVTSAQKNPTAFYLCASSYRVKDEQYFGPGTRLTVT.

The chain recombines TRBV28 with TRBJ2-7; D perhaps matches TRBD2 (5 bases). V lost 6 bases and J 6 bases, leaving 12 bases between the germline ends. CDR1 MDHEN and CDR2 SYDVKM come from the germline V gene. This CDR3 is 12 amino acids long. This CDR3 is CASSLKRAEQYF. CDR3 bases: TGTGCCAGCAGCCTCAAGAGGGCCGAGCAGTACTTC.

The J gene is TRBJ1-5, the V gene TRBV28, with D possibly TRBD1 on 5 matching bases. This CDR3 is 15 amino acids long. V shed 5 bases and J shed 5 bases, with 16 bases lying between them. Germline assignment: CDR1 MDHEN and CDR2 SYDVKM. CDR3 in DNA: TGTGCCAGCAGTCCCGGGACCGGGGGAGATCAGCCCCAGCATTTT. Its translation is CASSPGTGGDQPQHF.

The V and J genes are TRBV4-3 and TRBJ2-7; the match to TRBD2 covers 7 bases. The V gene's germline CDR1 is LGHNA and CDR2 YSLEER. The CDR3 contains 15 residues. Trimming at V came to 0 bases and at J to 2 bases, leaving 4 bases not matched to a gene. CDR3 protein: CASSQDGGGTYEQYF. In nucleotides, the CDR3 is TGCGCCAGCAGCCAAGATGGCGGGGGAACCTACGAGCAGTACTTC.

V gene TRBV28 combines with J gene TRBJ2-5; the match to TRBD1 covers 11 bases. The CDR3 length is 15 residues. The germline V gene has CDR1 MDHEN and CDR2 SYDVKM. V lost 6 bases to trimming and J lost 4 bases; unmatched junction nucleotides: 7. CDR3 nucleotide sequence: TGTGCCAGCAGCTGGACAGGGGGCATAGGAGAGACCCAGTACTTC. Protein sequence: CASSWTGGIGETQYF.